This TCR beta chain emerged from a study of vaccination effects on CD4 cells after COVID-19. In the ViraFEST assay, antigen-specific CD4+ clonotypes were identified by expansion after peptide-pool stimulation. Isolation of CD4+ T cells took place after less than 12 days of culture. None of these healthy vaccinees had been infected with SARS-CoV-2 before vaccination. TCRdb's table, derived via immunoSEQ multiplex PCR, lists solely in-frame clones and lacks some. The profile shows approximately 76,000 clones, over 70% of them singletons. On this clone: The target antigen is unknown.

V shed 8 bases, J shed 1 base, and the junction held 10 bases outside the gene matches. This CDR3 has 15 amino acids. Germline CDR1 and CDR2: MNHEY and SMNVEV (reference sequence). The TCR sequence derives from a human donor who received a COVID-19 vaccine. This specimen consisted of CD4+ T cells from PBMCs cultured with SARS-CoV-2 spike peptides, obtained before COVID-19 vaccination. V gene TRBV27 combines with J gene TRBJ1-1, with TRBD1 matching 7 bases. The CDR3 DNA sequence: TGTGCCAGCGCTCCACAGGGGAGGCCGAACACTGAAGCTTTCTTT. Amino acids: CASAPQGRPNTEAFF.